This T cell receptor (beta chain) was found in a study of regulatory T cells in long-lasting Graves disease. Study overall: Less than 3 months of antithyroid drugs had been taken by newly diagnosed Graves' patients.

The length of the CDR3 is 15 residues. Trimming stripped 5 bases from V and 10 bases from J, with 18 bases between. CDR1 is LNHDA, CDR2 SQIVND, per germline (reference sequence). CDR3 regions were amplified by Arm-PCR using iRepertoire HTBI primers to build TCR beta libraries. TCRdb re-called the multiplex PCR reads through MiXCR, storing one row per CDR3 protein. The table records approximately 480,000 distinct CDR3 sequences, 15% to 20% of them present only once. Time point meaning: newly diagnosed GD, antithyroid drugs for less than 3 months. Generation of the TCR library employed RNA extracted from PBMCs. The authors drew patients from an endocrinology department in Xi'an, China. Another study also made use of these data, one on T cells in Graves' hyperthyroidism and ophthalmopathy. That report notes: Patients with ophthalmopathy were separated from those with stable hyperthyroidism by a 13 V-J model.

The rearrangement links TRBV19 to TRBJ1-6; D unresolved. The sequence was obtained from a man in his forties with Graves disease. The sequences come from peripheral blood mononuclear cells (PBMCs), collected at new diagnosis, from a patient treated with antithyroid drugs. CDR3: CASSLQSGIDSPLHF. The CDR3 DNA reads TGTGCCAGTAGTCTCCAATCGGGGATCGACTCACCCCTCCACTTT.